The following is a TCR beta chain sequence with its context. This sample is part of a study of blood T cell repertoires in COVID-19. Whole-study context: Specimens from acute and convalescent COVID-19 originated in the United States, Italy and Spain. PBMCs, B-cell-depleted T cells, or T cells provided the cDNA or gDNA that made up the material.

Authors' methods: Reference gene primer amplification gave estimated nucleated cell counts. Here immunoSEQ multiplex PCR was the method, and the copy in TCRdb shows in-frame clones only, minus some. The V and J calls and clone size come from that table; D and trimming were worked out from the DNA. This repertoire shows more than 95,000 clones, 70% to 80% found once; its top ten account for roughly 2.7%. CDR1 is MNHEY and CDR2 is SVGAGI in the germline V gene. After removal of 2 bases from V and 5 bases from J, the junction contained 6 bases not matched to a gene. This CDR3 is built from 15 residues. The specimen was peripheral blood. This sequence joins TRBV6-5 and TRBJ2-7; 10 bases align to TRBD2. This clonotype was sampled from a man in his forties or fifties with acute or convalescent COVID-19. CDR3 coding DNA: TGTGCCAGCAGTTACGGAGCGGGAGGGCCCAACGAGCAGTACTTC. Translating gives CASSYGAGGPNEQYF.